This T cell receptor (beta chain) is from a study of molecular identifiers for immune sequencing clone quantification. Turning to this clonotype: No antigen is known for it. This may stem from a read error, because a much larger clone lies one nucleotide away. A read error is likely, as this CDR3 ends without the conserved phenylalanine or tryptophan.

The CDR3 contains 16 residues. Germline CDR1 MNHNY, CDR2 SVGAGI (reference sequence). The ends lost 2 bases at V and 1 base at J; junction bases unmatched: 7. TCRdb analysed the PCR reads with MiXCR anew, one entry per CDR3 protein. The data contain over 550,000 distinct CDR3 sequences, about 25% of them seen just once; the ten biggest clones take up about 0.78%. Notes on the study in general: Barcode sharing among identical TCR molecules could make large clones appear smaller. Clones carrying above 20 RNA copies accounted for over 99% of effector molecules, under 1% in naive cells.

The origin of this receptor is a human donor in good health. Some libraries in this study had Jurkat cell RNA spiked in. The V gene is TRBV6-6, the J gene TRBJ1-2, with TRBD1 identical over 7 bases. Specimen: naive CD8+ T cells from blood, with Jurkat cell RNA spiked in. Subset indicated: FACS-sorted CD8+CD4-CCR7+CD45RA+ naive T cells. This CDR3 reads CASSYPGQASNYGYTL. CDR3 in DNA: TGTGCCAGCAGTTACCCCGGACAGGCTAGTAACTATGGCTACACCCTC.